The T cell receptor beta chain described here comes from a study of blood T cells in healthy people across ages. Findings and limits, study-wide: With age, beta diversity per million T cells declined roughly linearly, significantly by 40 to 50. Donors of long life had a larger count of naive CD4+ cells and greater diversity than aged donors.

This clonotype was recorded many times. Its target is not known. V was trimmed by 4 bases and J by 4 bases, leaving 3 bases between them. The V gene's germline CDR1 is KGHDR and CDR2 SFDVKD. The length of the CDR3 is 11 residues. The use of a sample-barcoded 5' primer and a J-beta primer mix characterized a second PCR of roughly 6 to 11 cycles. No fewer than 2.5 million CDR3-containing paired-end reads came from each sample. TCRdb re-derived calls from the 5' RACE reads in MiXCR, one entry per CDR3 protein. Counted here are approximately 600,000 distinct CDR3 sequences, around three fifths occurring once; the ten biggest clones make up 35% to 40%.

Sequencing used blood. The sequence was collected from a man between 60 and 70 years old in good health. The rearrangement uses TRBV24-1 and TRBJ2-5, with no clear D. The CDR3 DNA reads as TGTGCCACCAGTGAGACAGAGACCCAGTACTTC. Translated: CATSETETQYF.